The subject of this entry is one T cell receptor (beta chain). This clonotype was counted between two and nine times. The clone's antigen remains unknown. Per-base qualities were not stored, and no clone one base away is much larger. TCR beta CDR3 regions were amplified from RNA transcripts for repertoire sequencing. HTBI primers and the Qiagen OneStep RT-PCR kit were used in a first-round RT-PCR, which was followed by a second-round multiplex PCR, size selection and purification. Libraries were sequenced paired-end with 100 bp reads on an Illumina HiSeq2000. For the original study's pipeline: Reads were processed with SOAPnuke, discarding reads with adapters, uncalled bases, mean Phred below 15, or no exact constant-primer or identifier match. COPE v1.2.5 was used to merge high-quality paired reads. Unique nucleotide sequences were defined as clonotypes and aligned to IMGT TRB V, D and J references using MiTCR v1.1. The analysis was limited to V-J combinations with a frequency above 0.0001, which together covered 98% to 99.2% of repertoires. A TCR clonal expansion and chaos score per V-J combination was defined as the ratio of F50 clonal expansion to chaos observed in the TCRdist matrix. Welch's t-statistics and random forest were used to narrow the features down to about a dozen V-J combinations, which were then fed into a naive Bayes classifier. Thyroid-blood repertoire similarity was quantified with the Morisita-Horn index. The raw public reads went through TCRdb reprocessing: fastp at Q25, MiXCR clone calling, in-frame beta chains kept. Merged by CDR3 protein, the rows form single entries marked with the most common genes and DNA. Clone size and V and J calls follow TCRdb, not the original study. The sample contains some 1.1 million distinct CDR3 sequences, about 35% of them found a single time. Around 10% of the sample rests with the top ten.

This entry is derived from a study of Graves' ophthalmopathy and Graves' hyperthyroidism listed by TCRdb under 2018. Regarding the study in general: Hyperthyroidism was considered stable if no progression to ophthalmopathy occurred within 18 months of follow-up. To tell Graves' ophthalmopathy apart from Graves' hyperthyroidism, and to predict which patients would progress to ophthalmopathy, the study relied on TCR beta repertoire signatures. To explore V-J signatures distinguishing ophthalmopathy from hyperthyroidism, a discovery set of 100 or so patients (roughly 45 ophthalmopathy, around 55 stable hyperthyroidism) was enrolled. Following sample collection, hyperthyroidism patients were given methimazole at a starting dose of 30 mg daily, and ophthalmopathy patients were given high-dose intravenous methylprednisolone. T-cell repertoires of thyroid tissue and blood were compared in about six hyperthyroidism patients. For independent validation, a separate cohort was made up of fewer than 20 hyperthyroidism patients plus 17 patients who later progressed from hyperthyroidism to ophthalmopathy. In total, around 130 blood samples were TCR-sequenced: under 45 ophthalmopathy, roughly 77 hyperthyroidism and about 17 hyperthyroidism-to-ophthalmopathy patients. General findings and caveats noted by the study authors: Most expanded thyroid clonotypes with a frequency above 0.001 also appeared in blood, which suggests that blood repertoires may reflect the immune response in the thyroid. No statistical method was used to set the sample size in advance, and the investigators knew which group each participant was assigned to. Ophthalmopathy was separated from stable hyperthyroidism by the 13-signature model with roughly 87% sensitivity and less than 82% specificity in cross-validation and with 80%/75% in the test set. In validation, the model predicted ophthalmopathy progression with about 64% sensitivity and roughly 72% specificity; about a dozen predicted patients were CT-confirmed with GO in a median of approximately 6.5 months.

At the junction V is shortened by 0 bases and J by 10 bases, with 15 bases in between. The CDR3 has 15 amino acids, counting the end cysteine and phenylalanine. Only CDR3 DNA is held: 45 bases, read in frame from base 1. CDR1 and CDR2, looked up from the germline V gene, are LGHNA and YSLEER. The hyperthyroidism patients were 18 to 65 years old and newly diagnosed, with a disease duration of less than 2 months. Patients with other autoimmune diseases, uncontrolled infections, pregnancy or lactation were excluded from the study. Diagnosis was based on clinical symptoms, serum thyroxine, TRAb, thyroid ultrasound and orbital computed tomography. Trizol reagent was used to extract the total RNA, and its quality was then checked on an Agilent 2100 Bioanalyzer.

Sequencing was carried out using peripheral blood or thyroid tissue (not recorded which). The receptor chain draws on TRBV4-3 and TRBJ2-2; the D segment may tentatively be TRBD1 or TRBD2, each giving 5 matched bases. This TCR came from an adult man with Graves' hyperthyroidism. The CDR3 protein sequence reads: CASSQEGRGGEELFF. The nucleotide sequence reads as follows: TGCGCCAGCAGCCAAGAGGGACGCGGAGGAGAGGAGCTGTTTTTT.